The rows below give T cell receptor beta chains drawn from one sample of a study of identical twins. TCRdb re-analysed the 5' RACE reads in MiXCR, keeping a single row per CDR3 protein. The table lists 250,000 or so distinct CDR3 sequences, around 6.6% of them singletons. These records were also assigned to another study, of yellow fever vaccine responses in identical twins.

The sequenced material came from memory (CD45RO+) T cells sorted from blood. The receptors come from a woman aged 18-35 years in good health. Both conserved end residues are part of each CDR3. The D gene is left open where the match is weak. Clone size is given for some rows only: seen once, a few or many times, or a class if the clone is expanded.

D	V	J	size	CDR3	DNA
-	TRBV24-1	TRBJ2-2	many	CATSDGARDTGELFF	TGTGCCACCAGTGATGGGGCCAGGGACACCGGGGAGCTGTTTTTT
TRBD1	TRBV6-4	TRBJ2-1	many	CASSENRGPFNEQFF	TGTGCCAGCAGTGAAAACAGGGGCCCCTTCAATGAGCAGTTCTTC
-	TRBV15	TRBJ2-3	few	CATSRDRAGIKGTDTQYF	TGTGCCACCAGCAGAGATCGCGCGGGTATCAAGGGGACAGATACGCAGTATTTT
-	TRBV28	TRBJ2-1	-	CASSHISDGYNEQFF	TGTGCCAGCAGCCATATCTCCGACGGATACAATGAGCAGTTCTTC
-	TRBV5-6	TRBJ1-4	many	CASSLVTDGEKLFF	TGTGCCAGCAGCTTGGTTACCGATGGTGAAAAACTGTTTTTT
-	TRBV6-2/TRBV6-3	TRBJ2-6	-	CASSYGTSAANVLTF	TGTGCCAGCAGTTACGGGACCAGCGCGGCCAACGTCCTGACTTTC
TRBD2	TRBV28	TRBJ2-3	many	CASSCHPRTSGGRSDTQYF	TGTGCCAGCAGTTGCCACCCTCGGACTAGCGGGGGGCGTTCAGATACGCAGTATTTT
-	TRBV20-1	TRBJ1-1	-	CSARDWPNTEAFF	TGCAGTGCTAGAGATTGGCCGAACACTGAAGCTTTCTTT
TRBD2	TRBV20-1	TRBJ2-3	few	CSARSQREADTQYF	TGCAGTGCTAGGTCCCAGCGGGAGGCAGATACGCAGTATTTT
-	TRBV20-1	TRBJ2-1	many	CSAKGQLNEQFF	TGCAGTGCTAAGGGGCAACTCAATGAGCAGTTCTTC
TRBD2	TRBV10-3	TRBJ2-1	few	CAARGRDNEQFF	TGTGCCGCCCGAGGGAGGGACAATGAGCAGTTCTTC
-	TRBV5-1	TRBJ1-6	many	CASSSSDNSPLHF	TGCGCCAGCAGCTCTTCGGATAATTCACCCCTCCACTTT
TRBD1	TRBV5-1	TRBJ1-2	few	CASSPDRGSGYTF	TGCGCCAGCAGCCCGGACAGGGGAAGTGGCTACACCTTC
-	TRBV18	TRBJ1-2	few	CASSPPGYGYTF	TGTGCCAGCTCACCACCGGGATATGGCTACACCTTC
-	TRBV20-1	TRBJ2-6	few	CSAIPSGANVLTF	TGCAGTGCTATCCCCTCTGGGGCCAACGTCCTGACTTTC
-	TRBV6-1	TRBJ1-1	many	CASSPFPGRIMNTEAFF	TGTGCCAGCAGCCCTTTCCCGGGACGGATTATGAACACTGAAGCTTTCTTT
TRBD1	TRBV7-9	TRBJ2-5	many	CASSKTGTEKGKTQYF	TGTGCCAGCAGCAAAACCGGGACAGAGAAAGGGAAGACCCAGTACTTC
-	TRBV5-4	TRBJ1-2	few	CASSFPEMDSLYGYTF	TGTGCCAGCAGCTTCCCCGAAATGGACAGCCTGTATGGCTACACCTTC
-	TRBV20-1	TRBJ2-3	many	CSASSGSTDTQYF	TGCAGTGCTAGTTCCGGGAGTACAGATACGCAGTATTTT
-	TRBV12-3/TRBV12-4	TRBJ2-3	many	CASSHRTGGEDTQYF	TGTGCCAGCAGTCATCGAACAGGGGGGGAAGATACGCAGTATTTT
-	TRBV5-1	TRBJ2-3	many	CASSFEKGTDTQYF	TGCGCCAGCAGCTTTGAGAAGGGCACAGATACGCAGTATTTT
-	TRBV20-1	TRBJ1-1	-	CSARRERGENTEAFF	TGCAGTGCTAGACGAGAACGGGGGGAGAACACTGAAGCTTTCTTT
TRBD2	TRBV6-5	TRBJ2-7	-	CASSFLPRTSGELYEQYF	TGTGCCAGCAGTTTCCTACCAAGGACTAGCGGGGAGTTATACGAGCAGTACTTC
TRBD2	TRBV20-1	TRBJ2-1	few	CSARGTSGSMNEQFF	TGCAGTGCTAGGGGGACTAGCGGGAGTATGAATGAGCAGTTCTTC
TRBD1	TRBV6-1	TRBJ1-2	few	CASSVRGGGAYGYTF	TGTGCCAGCAGTGTGCGGGGAGGGGGCGCCTATGGCTACACCTTC
-	TRBV5-5	TRBJ2-7	-	CASSLESSEQYF	TGTGCCAGCAGCTTGGAATCGTCCGAGCAGTACTTC
TRBD1	TRBV27	TRBJ1-1	-	CASSSRTGQNTEAFF	TGTGCCAGCAGTTCTCGGACAGGGCAGAACACTGAAGCTTTCTTT
-	TRBV28	TRBJ2-5	-	CASSPLGNRDQETQYF	TGTGCCAGCAGCCCCCTCGGCAACCGGGACCAAGAGACCCAGTACTTC
TRBD2	TRBV20-1	TRBJ2-1	few	CSARDWDSGMYNEQFF	TGCAGTGCTAGAGATTGGGATAGCGGGATGTACAATGAGCAGTTCTTC
-	TRBV21-1	TRBJ1-2	-	CASSKRRDKLPFNYGYTF	TGTGCCAGCAGCAAAAGACGGGACAAACTTCCTTTTAACTATGGCTACACCTTC
TRBD2	TRBV5-1	TRBJ2-2	few	CASSGGLAGRGELFF	TGCGCCAGCAGCGGGGGACTAGCGGGACGTGGGGAGCTGTTTTTT
-	TRBV5-1	TRBJ1-3	many	CASSLGTDSGNTIYF	TGCGCCAGCAGCTTGGGGACAGACTCTGGAAACACCATATATTTT
TRBD1	TRBV25-1	TRBJ1-4	-	CASSDPIGQGEKLFF	TGTGCCAGCAGTGACCCGATTGGACAGGGCGAAAAACTGTTTTTT
-	TRBV29-1	TRBJ2-1	many	CSVEAGTFSYNEQFF	TGCAGCGTTGAAGCCGGGACTTTCTCCTACAATGAGCAGTTCTTC
TRBD1	TRBV5-1	TRBJ2-4	many	CASSLEGAGNIQYF	TGCGCCAGCAGCTTGGAGGGGGCTGGAAACATTCAGTACTTC
TRBD1	TRBV5-1	TRBJ1-2	-	CASAKDRAPYGYTF	TGCGCCAGCGCCAAGGACAGGGCGCCTTATGGCTACACCTTC
TRBD2	TRBV7-9	TRBJ2-4	few	CASSLAGGAKNIQYF	TGTGCCAGCAGCTTGGCGGGAGGAGCCAAAAACATTCAGTACTTC
TRBD2	TRBV12-3/TRBV12-4	TRBJ2-5	-	CASSTWSSGDQETQYF	TGTGCCAGCAGTACCTGGTCTAGCGGGGACCAAGAGACCCAGTACTTC
-	TRBV19	TRBJ1-1	-	CASNQLMNTEAFF	TGTGCCAGTAACCAGCTCATGAACACTGAAGCTTTCTTT
TRBD2	TRBV24-1	TRBJ2-1	many	CATSALAGASYNEQFF	TGTGCCACCAGTGCTCTAGCGGGGGCGTCCTACAATGAGCAGTTCTTC
TRBD1	TRBV5-1	TRBJ1-1	-	CASSQGTENTEAFF	TGCGCCAGCAGCCAAGGGACAGAGAACACTGAAGCTTTCTTT
-	TRBV20-1	TRBJ2-1	-	CSKSSLGGNEQFF	TGCAGCAAATCATCCTTGGGGGGCAATGAGCAGTTCTTC
TRBD2	TRBV12-3/TRBV12-4	TRBJ2-7	many	CASTEGLAGYEQYF	TGTGCCAGCACCGAAGGACTAGCGGGATACGAGCAGTACTTC
TRBD1	TRBV27	TRBJ2-7	-	CASSFGTGNSYEQYF	TGTGCCAGCAGTTTCGGGACAGGGAACTCCTACGAGCAGTACTTC
-	TRBV27	TRBJ1-5	few	CASSFQGGGQPQHF	TGTGCCAGCAGTTTTCAAGGGGGAGGCCAGCCCCAGCATTTT
TRBD2	TRBV2	TRBJ2-3	many	CASSETGLAGGTDTQYF	TGTGCCAGCAGTGAAACGGGACTAGCGGGAGGCACAGATACGCAGTATTTT
-	TRBV20-1	TRBJ1-1	many	CSAKDGMNTEAFF	TGCAGTGCGAAGGACGGAATGAACACTGAAGCTTTCTTT
-	TRBV20-1	TRBJ2-7	-	CSASNTGTYEQYF	TGCAGTGCATCAAACACCGGCACCTACGAGCAGTACTTC
-	TRBV11-2	TRBJ1-1	many	CASSPRTGRATEAFF	TGTGCCAGCAGCCCCAGGACGGGTCGGGCCACTGAAGCTTTCTTT
-	TRBV28	TRBJ1-3	many	CATSAGHSSGNTIYF	TGTGCCACCTCTGCGGGACACTCCTCTGGAAACACCATATATTTT